This T cell receptor beta chain was sequenced in a study of molecular identifiers for immune sequencing clone quantification. Study findings and constraints: Sharing of a barcode by identical TCR molecules could cause highly expanded clone sizes to be underestimated.

As CD8+CD4-CCR7+CD45RA+ cells, naive CD8 T cells were sorted. This clonotype was detected ten times or more. Its antigen is still unknown. TCRdb re-derived calls from the PCR reads in MiXCR, one entry per CDR3 protein. The sample has 85,000 to 90,000 distinct CDR3 sequences; 15% to 20% are singletons. CDR3 length: 13 residues. V lost 2 bases to trimming and J lost 5 bases, with 8 bases between them. This TCR was recovered from a human donor in good health. Some libraries in this study had Jurkat cell RNA spiked in. The chain combines TRBV12-3 or TRBV12-4 with TRBJ2-3; no definite D call. Sequencing input: naive CD8+ T cells from blood, with Jurkat cell RNA spiked in. Documented subset: FACS-sorted CD8+CD4-CCR7+CD45RA+ naive T cells. CDR3 sequence reads: CASSLFTLDTQYF. CDR3 nucleotides: TGTGCCAGCAGTTTATTTACTTTAGATACGCAGTATTTT.